One sample yielded the 25 T cell receptor beta chains listed below, sequenced in a study of T cell responses to AZD1222 COVID-19 vaccine. Here immunoSEQ multiplex PCR was the method, and the copy in TCRdb shows in-frame clones only, minus some. This sample has approximately 98,000 clones, with around 84% found just once. Specimen: peripheral blood, collected on day 0 of AZD1222 vaccination. These receptors were taken from an adult in good health.

The chain is built from TRBV3-1 (or the pseudogene TRBV3-2) and TRBJ2-2; 9 nucleotides agree with TRBD1. V trimming: 5 bases; J trimming: 3 bases; junction bases outside the gene matches: 4. The CDR3 is 15 residues long. Germline lookup yields CDR1 LGHDT and CDR2 YNNKEL (reference sequence). The CDR3 DNA follows: TGTGCCAGCAGCTCCGACAGGGGGGACACCGGGGAGCTGTTTTTT. This translates into CASSSDRGDTGELFF.

The V and J genes are TRBV6-2 or TRBV6-3 and TRBJ2-6; D is uncertain. V was cut by 2 bases and J by 2 bases, with 7 bases left in between. Looked up from germline, CDR1 is MNHEY and CDR2 is SVGEGT. The CDR3 covers 15 residues. In nucleotides, the CDR3 is TGTGCCAGCAGTTACAGGGTGGCTGGGGCCAACGTCCTGACTTTC. Protein product: CASSYRVAGANVLTF.

This clone has just one count. V gene TRBV7-2 combines with J gene TRBJ1-6, with 8 positions matching TRBD1. The CDR3 is 15 amino acids. Germline CDR1 and CDR2: SGHTA and FQGNSA. V gave up 3 bases and J gave up 8 bases; unmatched junction bases: 6. CDR3 sequence: CASSFQDREDSPLHF. The CDR3 DNA is TGTGCCAGCAGCTTTCAGGACAGGGAGGATTCACCCCTCCACTTT.

The V call is TRBV7-2, the J call TRBJ2-5; 9 nucleotides line up with TRBD2. Germline loops: CDR1 SGHTA, CDR2 FQGNSA. The CDR3 runs 16 residues. The V gene end was trimmed by 2 bases and the J gene end by 5 bases; junction bases not matched to a gene: 9. CDR3 sequence: CASSLPPGAGGETQYF. CDR3 nucleotide sequence: TGTGCCAGCAGCTTACCCCCCGGGGCGGGGGGGGAGACCCAGTACTTC.

The chain has TRBV5-4 and TRBJ2-7; the D gene could be TRBD1 or TRBD2 (6 bases each). V gave up 3 bases and J gave up 3 bases, with 16 bases separating them. The CDR3 extends over 15 amino acids. Germline CDR1 is SGHNT and CDR2 is YYREEE (reference sequence). The CDR3 DNA follows: TGTGCCAGCAGCTCAAGGATGGGGGGCTACTACGAGCAGTACTTC. Protein product: CASSSRMGGYYEQYF.

The chain combines TRBV19 with TRBJ1-1; the D is unclear. V lost 4 bases, J lost 1 base, and 10 bases lay in between. The CDR3 is 14 amino acids. Germline assignment: CDR1 LNHDA and CDR2 SQIVND (reference sequence). For the CDR3, the DNA is TGTGCCAGTAGTACCCCCGAACAGAACACTGAAGCTTTCTTT. Its protein product is CASSTPEQNTEAFF.

The DNA for the CDR3 is TGTGCCAGCAGCATTCTAGCGGGGGCGCACAATGAGCAGTTCTTC. Translating gives CASSILAGAHNEQFF. V and J are TRBV7-2 and TRBJ2-1; 10 nucleotides agree with TRBD2. Losses at the gene ends were 5 bases for V and 5 bases for J; bases not matched to a gene: 6. Germline assignment: CDR1 SGHTA and CDR2 FQGNSA. CDR3 length equals 15 residues.

The genes are TRBV6-5 and TRBJ1-2, with a tentative D call TRBD1 (5 bases). From germline, CDR1 is MNHEY and CDR2 SVGAGI. V was pared by 2 bases and J by 2 bases, with 12 bases between. The CDR3 sequence is 15 residues long. CDR3 protein: CASSYAGTENYGYTF. The DNA for the CDR3 is TGTGCCAGCAGTTACGCCGGGACGGAGAACTATGGCTACACCTTC.

The chain recombines TRBV20-1 with TRBJ2-5; the match to TRBD2 covers 12 bases. This CDR3 spans 14 amino acids. Germline V gene sequence: CDR1 DFQATT, CDR2 SNEGSKA (reference sequence). The V segment lost 3 bases and the J segment 5 bases; nucleotides outside the gene matches: 4. CDR3 DNA sequence: TGCAGTGCTAGTACTAGCGGGGGGACGGAGACCCAGTACTTC. It yields the protein CSASTSGGTETQYF.

The chain is built from TRBV30 and TRBJ1-6; 9 nucleotides agree with TRBD1. The CDR3 runs to 14 residues. V was pared by 1 base and J by 10 bases, with 5 bases of the junction left unmatched. Germline V CDR1 and CDR2: GTSNPN, SVGIG (reference sequence). CDR3 in DNA: TGTGCCTGGAGTGCGGACAGGGGAGGGTCACCCCTCCACTTT. Its protein is CAWSADRGGSPLHF.

The chain joins TRBV14 to TRBJ2-1; no definite D call. Germline V gene sequence: CDR1 SGHDN, CDR2 FVKESK. The CDR3 consists of 13 residues. Trimming took off 2 bases at V and 6 bases at J, with 8 bases between the two ends. The CDR3 DNA follows: TGTGCCAGCAGCCAATACCTAACCAATGAGCAGTTCTTC. It specifies CASSQYLTNEQFF.

This rearrangement joins TRBV7-6 to TRBJ2-5; 8 bases fit TRBD2. This CDR3 has 16 amino acids. With V trimmed by 2 bases and J by 5 bases, 10 bases remained unmatched. Germline CDR1 is SGHVS and CDR2 is FNYEAQ. CDR3 DNA sequence: TGTGCCAGCAGCTTAACTACGGGGGGGCCGGGTGAGACCCAGTACTTC. Residues: CASSLTTGGPGETQYF.

Only one count was recorded for this clone. This chain connects TRBV10-3 to TRBJ2-7; D is ambiguous. The CDR3 is 14 amino acids. V lost 6 bases and J lost 0, with 12 bases in between. Germline CDR1 is ENHRY and CDR2 is SYGVKD. The CDR3 sequence: CAIRSGTLSYEQYF. For the CDR3, the DNA is TGTGCCATCAGGTCGGGTACCCTCTCCTACGAGCAGTACTTC.

For the CDR3, the DNA is TGTGCCAGCAGCCCCAATAGGGTCGAGCAGTACTTC. It codes for CASSPNRVEQYF. The rearrangement links TRBV7-9 to TRBJ2-7, with unresolved D. V was clipped by 5 bases and J by 6 bases, with 11 bases between them. This CDR3 spans 12 amino acids. Germline loops: CDR1 SEHNR, CDR2 FQNEAQ (reference sequence).

The J gene is TRBJ1-2, the V gene TRBV6-1, with 8 bases aligning to TRBD1. The CDR3 is 19 amino acids. V gave up 8 bases and J gave up 2 bases; unmatched junction bases: 22. The germline CDR1 and CDR2 sequences are MNHNS and SASEGT. The CDR3 DNA is TGTGCCAGCGGTGTAGGGGCCCTGTCCCGACAGGGGCAAAACTATGGCTACACCTTC. The encoded protein is CASGVGALSRQGQNYGYTF.

This chain uses TRBV11-2 with TRBJ2-1, with 7 bases matching TRBD2. The V segment lost 5 bases and the J segment 12 bases; nucleotides outside the gene matches: 13. Germline CDR1 SGHAT, CDR2 FQNNGV. This CDR3 has 14 amino acids. The CDR3 region has the DNA TGTGCCAGCAGCCCCAGCGGTGGGGGGGGTTGGCAGTTCTTC. Amino acids: CASSPSGGGGWQFF.

CDR3 amino acids: CASRSSESNEQFF. CDR3 in DNA: TGCGCCAGCAGGTCTAGCGAGAGCAATGAGCAGTTCTTC. This chain connects TRBV5-1 to TRBJ2-1; a weak D match, TRBD2 (6 bases). The CDR3 loop spans 13 amino acids. The germline CDR1 and CDR2 sequences are SGHRS and YFSETQ. V was pared by 5 bases and J by 6 bases, with 12 bases between.

The rearrangement joins TRBV6-5 to TRBJ1-6, with TRBD1 as a possible D gene (5 bases). Germline CDR1 is MNHEY and CDR2 is SVGAGI. The CDR3 extends over 12 amino acids. Deletions cut 6 bases from V and 7 bases from J, with 7 bases between. As DNA, the CDR3 is TGTGCCAGCAGGGACAAGAATTCACCCCTCCACTTT. Translation gives CASRDKNSPLHF.

The gene calls are TRBV6-5 and TRBJ1-2; tentatively, D is TRBD1 (6 bases). Trimming shortened V by 7 bases and J by 8 bases, and 14 bases separated the two germline ends. Germline CDR1 is MNHEY and CDR2 is SVGAGI. CDR3 length: 12 amino acids. The CDR3: CASTPDRAGYTF. For the CDR3, the DNA is TGTGCCAGCACCCCGGACAGAGCAGGCTACACCTTC.

The chain employs TRBV5-1 and TRBJ2-3; 14 nucleotides align to TRBD2. The germline gives CDR1 SGHRS, CDR2 YFSETQ. The CDR3 is 20 residues long. V gave up 4 bases and J gave up 0 bases; unmatched junction bases: 13. The DNA of the CDR3 is TGCGCCAGCAGCCTGGAGCGGGGACTAGCGGGGGCCGGAAGCACAGATACGCAGTATTTT. This codes for CASSLERGLAGAGSTDTQYF.

The chain uses TRBV7-2 and TRBJ2-1; 8 nucleotides line up with TRBD2. CDR1 SGHTA and CDR2 FQGNSA come from the germline V gene. The length of the CDR3 is 18 residues. Unmatched junction bases numbered 15, after V lost 1 base and J lost 7 bases. In DNA, the CDR3 is TGTGCCAGCAGCTTAGGCTGGGGGGAGACTAGCGATTTTAATGAGCAGTTCTTC. Protein product: CASSLGWGETSDFNEQFF.

This chain connects TRBV19 to TRBJ1-5; 8 positions agree with TRBD1. Per germline, CDR1 LNHDA and CDR2 SQIVND (reference sequence). Trimming at V came to 6 bases and at J to 5 bases, leaving 9 bases not matched to a gene. The length of the CDR3 is 15 residues. CDR3 DNA: TGTGCCAGTAGCTCGGACAGGGTTAGGGATCAGCCCCAGCATTTT. This sequence encodes CASSSDRVRDQPQHF.

The genes are TRBV14 and TRBJ1-2; no definite D call. Germline-derived CDR1 and CDR2 are SGHDN and FVKESK. V was clipped by 4 bases and J by 5 bases, with 8 bases between them. This CDR3 is 12 amino acids long. The CDR3 here is CASSRDPYGYTF. The CDR3 bases are TGTGCCAGCAGCCGCGACCCATATGGCTACACCTTC.

The rearrangement joins TRBV7-2 to TRBJ1-3; D is undetermined. The CDR3 is made up of 14 amino acids. Trimming stripped 2 bases from V and 0 bases from J, with 5 bases between. Germline V lookup: CDR1 SGHTA, CDR2 FQGNSA. The CDR3 is CASSLYTSGNTIYF. Here the CDR3 DNA reads TGTGCCAGCAGCTTATACACCTCTGGAAACACCATATATTTT.

J is TRBJ1-5 and V is TRBV28; D is unclear. The CDR3 totals 11 residues. Germline V lookup: CDR1 MDHEN, CDR2 SYDVKM. V was clipped by 6 bases and J by 5 bases, with 5 bases between them. The chain's CDR3 is CASSDHQPQHF. CDR3 sequence (DNA): TGTGCCAGCAGCGACCATCAGCCCCAGCATTTT.